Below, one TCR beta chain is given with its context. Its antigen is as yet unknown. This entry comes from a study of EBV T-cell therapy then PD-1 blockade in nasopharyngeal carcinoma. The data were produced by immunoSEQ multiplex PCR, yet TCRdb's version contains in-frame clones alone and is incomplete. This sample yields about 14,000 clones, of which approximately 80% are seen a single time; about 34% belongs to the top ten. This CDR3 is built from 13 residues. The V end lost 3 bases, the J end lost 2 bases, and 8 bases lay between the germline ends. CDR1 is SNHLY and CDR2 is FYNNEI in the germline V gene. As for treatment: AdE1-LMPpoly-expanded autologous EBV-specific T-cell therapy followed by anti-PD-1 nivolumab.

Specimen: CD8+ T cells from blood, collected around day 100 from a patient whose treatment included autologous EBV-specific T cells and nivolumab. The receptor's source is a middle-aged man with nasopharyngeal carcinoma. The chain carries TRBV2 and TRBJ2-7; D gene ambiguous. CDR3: CASSDPTTYEQYF. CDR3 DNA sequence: TGTGCCAGCAGTGATCCCACTACCTACGAGCAGTACTTC.